This T cell receptor (beta chain) was documented in a study of T-cell reconstitution after alpha-beta-depleted transplantation in children (dated by TCRdb to 2016 to 2018). Concerning the study at large: Using TCR repertoire profiling, the study followed T-cell immune reconstitution in a quantitative way in children after TCRalphabeta/CD19-depleted allogeneic hematopoietic cell transplantation.

This clonotype was counted between two and nine times. It has no known antigen specificity. There are no base qualities to consult, and no much larger clone falls within one base. The library relied on PCR. Sequencing used an Illumina HiSeq 2500. To normalize quantification of the TCRbeta repertoire, the TCR libraries were built with molecular barcoding that relied on unique molecular identifiers. TCRdb reworked the public reads: Q25 trimming with fastp, MiXCR clone assembly, productive beta chains retained. Every distinct CDR3 protein forms one entry, paired with its most common genes and DNA. The sample includes hundreds of thousands of distinct CDR3 sequences, with about 12% observed a single time. The ten biggest clones cover around 0.8% of the sample. The CDR3 runs 15 amino acids, cysteine and phenylalanine included. Only CDR3 DNA is held: 45 bases, read in frame from base 1. V is reduced by 6 bases and J by 2 bases, leaving a spacing of 17 bases between them. The germline V gene (reference sequence) sets CDR1 to DFQATT and CDR2 to SNEGSKA.

The treatment or condition tag for this specimen amounts to: allogeneic hematopoietic cell transplantation with graft depleted of TCRalphabeta T cells and CD19 B cells. TCRalphabeta/CD19-depleted allogeneic hematopoietic cell grafts were given to the transplant recipients, all of whom were children. What the research found in general, with its limitations: In some patients, the high TCRbeta diversity seen at day 60 was put down to recipient T cells and intrathymic progenitors that had survived conditioning. Hyperexpanded clone frequencies declined over subsequent months; after one year, T-cell counts and TCRbeta diversity were mostly attributed to newly produced T cells. Apparently early alphabetaT-cell count recovery about two months after transplant reportedly relied on only several hundred rapidly expanded clones derived from non-depleted graft cells.

The receptor chain draws on TRBV20-1 and TRBJ2-1, with the D gene too uncertain to name. The TCR comes from a girl aged 2 to 10 with congenital amegakaryocytic thrombocytopenia, due to receive a stem cell transplant. Source: PBMCs, taken before TCRalphabeta/CD19-depleted stem cell transplant. At the DNA level, the sequence is TGCAGTGCCCAACTTATTCCATCGGCCTACAATGAGCAGTTCTTC. Its translation is CSAQLIPSAYNEQFF.